This T cell receptor beta chain was profiled in a study of patients and donors after allogeneic stem cell transplantation. MiXCR was run by TCRdb on the RT-PCR reads, yielding one entry per CDR3 protein. The table shows about 100,000 distinct CDR3 sequences, with around 35% occurring only once. Germline V gives CDR1 DFQATT, CDR2 SNEGSKA (reference sequence). V shed 3 bases and J shed 0 bases, with 12 bases lying between them. The CDR3 contains 15 residues. The TCR sequence derives from a human donor who was either an allogeneic HSCT recipient or a stem cell or donor lymphocyte infusion donor (not recorded which). It is not recorded whose cells these are; they may come from a transplant donor. Sequencing used blood, either unsorted or a sorted T cell fraction (not recorded which). The chain combines TRBV20-1 with TRBJ2-1; no clear D. This chain's CDR3 is CSASRASSSYNEQFF. The CDR3 coding sequence is TGCAGTGCTAGCCGAGCCTCGAGCTCCTACAATGAGCAGTTCTTC.